The 3 T cell receptor beta chains below come from one sample, sequenced in a study of T cell responses to AZD1222 COVID-19 vaccine. Using immunoSEQ multiplex PCR, the repertoire was profiled, and TCRdb retains in-frame clones only, with some absent. There are 100,000 to 120,000 clones in the sample; roughly nine tenths occur only once, and 44% lies in the top ten. Source: peripheral blood, taken 28 days after the second AZD1222 dose. These receptors all stem from an adult who received the AZD1222 COVID-19 vaccine.

The chain is built from TRBV3-1 (or the pseudogene TRBV3-2) and TRBJ2-3; 7 bases line up with TRBD2. V shed 6 bases and J 1 base; nucleotides not matched to a gene: 19. Per the germline V gene, CDR1 is LGHDT and CDR2 is YNNKEL (reference sequence). The CDR3 extends over 19 amino acids. The CDR3 sequence is CASSYLAALSASRTDTQYF. CDR3 nucleotides: TGTGCCAGCAGTTACCTAGCGGCTCTAAGTGCCAGTCGCACAGATACGCAGTATTTT.

The chain is built from TRBV5-1 and TRBJ1-4; D possibly corresponds to TRBD1 (6 bases). CDR1 is SGHRS and CDR2 is YFSETQ in the germline V gene. The V gene lost 1 base and the J gene lost 0 bases, with 10 bases spanning the gap. The CDR3 totals 16 residues. The CDR3 loop is CASSLRGEATNEKLFF. The CDR3 nucleotides are TGCGCCAGCAGCTTGAGGGGGGAAGCAACTAATGAAAAACTGTTTTTT. The whole variable domain, remainder taken from reference TRBV5-1 and TRBJ1-4, is KAGVTQTPRYLIKTRGQQVTLSCSPISGHRSVSWYQQTPGQGLQFLFEYFSETQRNKGNFPGRFSGRQFSNSRSEMNVSTLELGDSALYLCASSLRGEATNEKLFFGSGTQLSVL.

The chain is built from TRBV10-3 and TRBJ1-6; D is possibly TRBD1 (5 bases). Per the germline V gene, CDR1 is ENHRY and CDR2 is SYGVKD. CDR3 length equals 16 residues. Trimming pared 0 bases from V and 5 bases from J, leaving 11 bases between. The CDR3 nucleotides are TGTGCCATCAGTGAGTCGATGGGCAGGGATAATTCACCCCTCCACTTT. Translation gives CAISESMGRDNSPLHF.